What follows are 20 T cell receptor beta chains derived from one specimen sequenced in a study of beta chain features in type 1 diabetes. Study findings and constraints: Type 1 diabetes patients had TCRB CDR3s that were shorter (moderately but significantly so) in all four CD4+ subsets.

Their cognate antigens are unknown. cDNA synthesis used the whole RNA isolate, giving expressed TCRB sequences. Profiling relied on immunoSEQ multiplex PCR, and the TCRdb table lists in-frame clones only, not all of them. The table includes a few hundred thousand clones, about 14% detected once. Source material: naive CD4+ T cells from blood. Receptors originate from a man aged 25-40 years with type 1 diabetes.

CDR3 sequence: CSALDNEQFF. The CDR3 DNA reads as TGCAGTGCTCTAGACAATGAGCAGTTCTTC. V gene TRBV20-1 combines with J gene TRBJ2-1; no definite D call. This CDR3 is 10 amino acids long. Deletions cut 5 bases from V and 5 bases from J, with 4 bases between. CDR1 is DFQATT and CDR2 is SNEGSKA in the germline V gene (reference sequence).

The V and J genes are TRBV5-4 and TRBJ2-1, with 7 positions matching TRBD2. With V trimmed by 7 bases and J by 0 bases, 22 bases remained unmatched. The CDR3 is made up of 20 amino acids. In germline, CDR1 is SGHNT, CDR2 YYREEE (reference sequence). The CDR3 sequence is CASAGGASGARRGSYNEQFF. The CDR3, as DNA: TGTGCCAGCGCCGGGGGTGCTAGCGGAGCCAGAAGGGGCTCCTACAATGAGCAGTTCTTC.

This clone was found a few times. This sequence joins TRBV4-1 and TRBJ2-1, with 7 bases fitting TRBD1. The CDR3 spans 16 residues. Germline loops: CDR1 MGHRA, CDR2 YSYEKL. Germline trimming cut 3 bases from V and 2 bases from J; bases unmatched to any gene: 7. CDR3 protein: CASSHGNRGAYNEQFF. The CDR3 region has the DNA TGCGCCAGCAGCCATGGCAACAGGGGCGCCTACAATGAGCAGTTCTTC.

The V and J genes are TRBV5-1 and TRBJ1-1, with 8 bases that match TRBD1. With V trimmed by 4 bases and J by 5 bases, 10 bases remained unmatched. CDR1 SGHRS and CDR2 YFSETQ come from the germline V gene. The CDR3 loop spans 15 amino acids. The CDR3: CASSPTGTGDTEAFF. The CDR3 DNA reads as TGCGCCAGCAGCCCGACCGGGACAGGAGATACTGAAGCTTTCTTT.

This clone came up a few times. The chain combines TRBV5-1 with TRBJ2-2; TRBD1 agrees at 7 bases. The germline V gene has CDR1 SGHRS and CDR2 YFSETQ. V was pared by 0 bases and J by 1 base, with 3 bases of the junction left unmatched. The CDR3 spans 16 residues. CDR3 in amino acids: CASSLEGGRNTGELFF. DNA for the CDR3: TGCGCCAGCAGCTTGGAAGGGGGCCGGAACACCGGGGAGCTGTTTTTT.

The sample holds a few counts of this clone. The chain recombines TRBV2 with TRBJ2-5; 8 positions match TRBD1. Looked up from germline, CDR1 is SNHLY and CDR2 is FYNNEI. CDR3 length equals 15 residues. Unmatched junction bases numbered 8, after V lost 6 bases and J lost 2 bases. CDR3 amino acids: CASRETGVLQETQYF. In nucleotides, the CDR3 is TGTGCCAGCAGGGAGACAGGGGTGCTACAAGAGACCCAGTACTTC. The whole variable domain, remainder taken from reference TRBV2 and TRBJ2-5, is EPEVTQTPSHQVTQMGQEVILRCVPISNHLYFYWYRQILGQKVEFLVSFYNNEISEKSEIFDDQFSVERPDGSNFTLKIRSTKLEDSAMYFCASRETGVLQETQYFGPGTRLLVL.

This rearrangement joins TRBV5-1 to TRBJ2-7; 7 positions match TRBD1. The CDR3 has 15 amino acids. J gave up 4 bases and V 1 base, and 8 bases lay outside the gene matches. CDR1 SGHRS and CDR2 YFSETQ come from the germline V gene. CDR3 in DNA: TGCGCCAGCAGCTTGATACCCGGGACAGAGTACGAGCAGTACTTC. Its translation: CASSLIPGTEYEQYF.

In this sample, this clone turned up a few times. The chain is built from TRBV19 and TRBJ2-1, with 11 bases fitting TRBD2. V shed 4 bases and J 6 bases; nucleotides not matched to a gene: 14. The germline gives CDR1 LNHDA, CDR2 SQIVND (reference sequence). The CDR3 has 18 amino acids. CDR3 region: CASSTPQVAGGLGNEQFF. Written as DNA, the CDR3 is TGTGCCAGTAGTACGCCCCAGGTAGCGGGAGGGCTGGGCAATGAGCAGTTCTTC.

J is TRBJ1-1 and V is TRBV15; D not resolved. The CDR3 loop spans 15 amino acids. V was shortened by 0 bases and J by 3 bases, with 11 bases between the two germline ends. CDR1 is LNHNV, CDR2 YYDKDF, per germline (reference sequence). The CDR3 DNA reads as TGTGCCACCAGCAGAGAGCCGTTGGGAGACACTGAAGCTTTCTTT. Encoded protein: CATSREPLGDTEAFF.

This clone was found a few times. The chain is built from TRBV21-1 and TRBJ1-2; the DNA was not compared with TRBD1, the D call given in the table. TRBV21-1 is classified as a pseudogene. The CDR3 extends over 14 amino acids. The CDR3 coding sequence is TGTGCCAGCACCCGACAGGGGGGCTACTATGGCTACACCTTC. This sequence encodes CASTRQGGYYGYTF.

V is TRBV7-7 and J is TRBJ2-1, with 9 bases lining up with TRBD2. Trimming took 1 base from V and 8 from J; bases not matched to a gene: 6. The germline gives CDR1 SSHAT, CDR2 FNYEAQ (reference sequence). The CDR3 spans 15 residues. The CDR3 nucleotides are TGTGCCAGCAGCTTAGGCGGGAGGGCCCGGGATGAGCAGTTCTTC. This translates into CASSLGGRARDEQFF.

This clone was seen only a few times. The V and J genes are TRBV5-4 and TRBJ2-7; 8 nucleotides line up with TRBD1. The CDR3 has 15 residues. In germline, CDR1 is SGHNT, CDR2 YYREEE (reference sequence). J lost 2 bases, V lost 5 bases, and 9 bases had no gene match. DNA for the CDR3: TGTGCCAGCAGTCGAGGAGACAGGGGACCCTACGAGCAGTACTTC. Protein product: CASSRGDRGPYEQYF. The whole variable domain, filled in from reference TRBV5-4 and TRBJ2-7, reads ETGVTQSPTHLIKTRGQQVTLRCSSQSGHNTVSWYQQALGQGPQFIFQYYREEENGRGNFPPRFSGLQFPNYSSELNVNALELDDSALYLCASSRGDRGPYEQYFGPGTRLTVT.

V usage is TRBV5-4 and J usage is TRBJ2-5, with TRBD2 matching over 7 bases. J was trimmed by 5 bases and V by 1 base; bases with no gene match: 11. Germline V gene lookup returns CDR1 SGHNT and CDR2 YYREEE (reference sequence). CDR3 size: 16 residues. The CDR3, as DNA: TGTGCCAGCAGCTTGAAGGCTAGCGGAGTGGGGGAGACCCAGTACTTC. It yields the protein CASSLKASGVGETQYF.

This clone was counted only a few times. The rearrangement links TRBV7-9 to TRBJ2-3, with 12 positions matching TRBD2. Germline assignment: CDR1 SEHNR and CDR2 FQNEAQ (reference sequence). The CDR3 extends over 16 amino acids. The trim removed 4 bases at V and 5 bases at J, leaving 7 bases unmatched. CDR3 in amino acids: CASSYPSGRAGDTQYF. The CDR3 region has the DNA TGTGCCAGCAGCTACCCTAGCGGGAGGGCCGGAGATACGCAGTATTTT.

A few counts support this clone. The gene calls are TRBV4-1 and TRBJ2-7; 9 bases align to TRBD1. J lost 6 bases, V lost 4 bases, and 4 bases had no gene match. Germline V gene lookup returns CDR1 MGHRA and CDR2 YSYEKL. The CDR3 is made up of 13 amino acids. The CDR3 DNA sequence: TGCGCCAGCAGCCGGGACAGGGTGGGCGAGCAGTACTTC. Its protein product is CASSRDRVGEQYF.

The rearrangement joins TRBV7-9 to TRBJ1-2; TRBD1 matches 7 bases. The CDR3 consists of 12 residues. Germline CDR1 is SEHNR and CDR2 is FQNEAQ (reference sequence). J was trimmed by 8 bases and V by 8 bases; bases with no gene match: 8. CDR3 DNA sequence: TGTGCCAGCCGGGGTCAGGGGGGAGGCTACACCTTC. Residues: CASRGQGGGYTF.

This clone was counted between two and nine times. The chain couples TRBV5-1 to TRBJ2-6; the D gene is possibly TRBD1 (6 bases). Looked up from germline, CDR1 is SGHRS and CDR2 is YFSETQ. The CDR3 extends over 16 amino acids. Trimming pared 4 bases from V and 4 bases from J, leaving 15 bases between. CDR3 loop: CASSVYRAGGANVLTF. The CDR3, as DNA: TGCGCCAGCAGCGTGTACAGGGCGGGCGGGGCCAACGTCCTGACTTTC.

V gene TRBV30 combines with J gene TRBJ2-1; TRBD2 aligns across 14 bases. Germline V gene sequence: CDR1 GTSNPN, CDR2 SVGIG (reference sequence). CDR3 length equals 17 residues. Trimming at V came to 4 bases and at J to 0 bases, leaving 5 bases not matched to a gene. CDR3 in amino acids: CAWTLGLAGDSYNEQFF. The CDR3 nucleotides read TGTGCCTGGACCCTGGGACTAGCGGGAGACTCCTACAATGAGCAGTTCTTC.

The genes are TRBV29-1 and TRBJ2-7; 7 positions agree with TRBD1. V lost 1 base and J lost 0; bases outside the gene matches: 3. CDR1 is SQVTM and CDR2 is ANQGSEA in the germline V gene. This CDR3 is built from 14 residues. The CDR3 DNA sequence: TGCAGCGTTGAAGTGGGACAGAGCTCCTACGAGCAGTACTTC. This encodes CSVEVGQSSYEQYF.

The CDR3 DNA sequence: TGTGCCAGTAGTCTTCTAGCGGACCCCTACGAGCAGTACTTC. Residues: CASSLLADPYEQYF. This chain joins TRBV19 and TRBJ2-7; 7 positions agree with TRBD2. CDR1 LNHDA and CDR2 SQIVND come from the germline V gene (reference sequence). This CDR3 spans 14 amino acids. With 5 bases clipped from V and 2 bases from J, the junction kept 6 bases outside the gene matches. The full variable domain, completed using reference TRBV19 and TRBJ2-7, is DGGITQSPKYLFRKEGQNVTLSCEQNLNHDAMYWYRQDPGQGLRLIYYSQIVNDFQKGDIAEGYSVSREKKESFPLTVTSAQKNPTAFYLCASSLLADPYEQYFGPGTRLTVT.